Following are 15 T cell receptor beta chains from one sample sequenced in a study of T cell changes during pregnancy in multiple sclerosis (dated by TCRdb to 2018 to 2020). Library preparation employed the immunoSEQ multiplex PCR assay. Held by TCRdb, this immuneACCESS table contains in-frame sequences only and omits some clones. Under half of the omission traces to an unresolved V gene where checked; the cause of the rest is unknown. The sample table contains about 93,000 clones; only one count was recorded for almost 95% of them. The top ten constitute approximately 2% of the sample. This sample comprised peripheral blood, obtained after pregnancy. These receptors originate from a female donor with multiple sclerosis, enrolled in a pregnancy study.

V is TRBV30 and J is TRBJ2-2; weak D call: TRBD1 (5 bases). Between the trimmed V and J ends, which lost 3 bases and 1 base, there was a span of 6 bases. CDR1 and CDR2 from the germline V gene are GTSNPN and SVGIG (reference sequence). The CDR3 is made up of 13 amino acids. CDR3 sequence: CAWSRENTGELFF. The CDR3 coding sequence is TGTGCCTGGAGCAGGGAGAACACCGGGGAGCTGTTTTTT.

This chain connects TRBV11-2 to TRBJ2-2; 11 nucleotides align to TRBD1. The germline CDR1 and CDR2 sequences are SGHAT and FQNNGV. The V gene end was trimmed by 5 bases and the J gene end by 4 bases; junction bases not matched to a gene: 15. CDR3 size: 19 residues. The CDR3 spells CASSRGQGATSGRTGELFF. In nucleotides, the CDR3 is TGTGCCAGCAGCCGAGGACAGGGGGCGACTAGCGGTCGCACCGGGGAGCTGTTTTTT.

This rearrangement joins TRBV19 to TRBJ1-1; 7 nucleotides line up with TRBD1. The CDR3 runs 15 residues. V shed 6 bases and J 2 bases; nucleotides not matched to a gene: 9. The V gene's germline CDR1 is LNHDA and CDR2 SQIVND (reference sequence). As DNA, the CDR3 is TGTGCCAGTAGCCCCCGGACAGGAACTAACACTGAAGCTTTCTTT. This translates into CASSPRTGTNTEAFF.

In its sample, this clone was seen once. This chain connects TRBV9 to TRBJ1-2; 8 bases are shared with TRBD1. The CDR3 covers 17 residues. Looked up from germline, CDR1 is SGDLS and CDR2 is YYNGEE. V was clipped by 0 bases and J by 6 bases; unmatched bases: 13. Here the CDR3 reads CASSVEPSTGGGHGYTF. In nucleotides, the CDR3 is TGTGCCAGCAGCGTAGAACCCTCCACAGGGGGGGGGCATGGCTACACCTTC.

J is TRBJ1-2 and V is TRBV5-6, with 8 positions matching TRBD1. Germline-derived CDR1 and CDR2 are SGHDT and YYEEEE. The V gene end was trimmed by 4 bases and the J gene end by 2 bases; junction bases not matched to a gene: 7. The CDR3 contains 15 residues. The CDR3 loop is CASSRGQGRNYGYTF. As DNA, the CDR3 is TGTGCCAGCAGCCGAGGACAGGGAAGGAACTATGGCTACACCTTC.

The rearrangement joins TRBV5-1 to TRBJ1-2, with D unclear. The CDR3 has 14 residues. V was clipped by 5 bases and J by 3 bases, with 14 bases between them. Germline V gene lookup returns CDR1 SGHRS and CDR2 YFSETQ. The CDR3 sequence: CASRDSVADYGYTF. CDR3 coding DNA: TGCGCCAGCAGGGATTCGGTGGCGGACTATGGCTACACCTTC.

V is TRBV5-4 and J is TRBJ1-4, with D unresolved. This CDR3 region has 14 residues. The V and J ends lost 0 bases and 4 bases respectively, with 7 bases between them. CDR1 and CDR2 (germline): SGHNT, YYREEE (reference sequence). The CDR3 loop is CASSLGQRNEKLFF. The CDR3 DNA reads TGTGCCAGCAGCTTGGGACAACGTAATGAAAAACTGTTTTTT.

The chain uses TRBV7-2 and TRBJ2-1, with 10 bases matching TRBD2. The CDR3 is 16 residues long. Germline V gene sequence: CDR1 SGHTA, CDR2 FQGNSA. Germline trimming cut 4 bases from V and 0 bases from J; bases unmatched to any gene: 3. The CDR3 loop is CASSYTSGNSYNEQFF. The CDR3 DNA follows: TGTGCCAGCAGCTACACTAGCGGGAACTCCTACAATGAGCAGTTCTTC.

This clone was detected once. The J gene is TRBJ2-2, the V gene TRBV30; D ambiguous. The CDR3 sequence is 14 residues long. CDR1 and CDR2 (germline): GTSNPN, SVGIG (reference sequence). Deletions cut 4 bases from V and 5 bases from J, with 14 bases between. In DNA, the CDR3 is TGTGCCTGGATGGCTAGGAAGAGGACCGGGGAGCTGTTTTTT. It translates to CAWMARKRTGELFF.

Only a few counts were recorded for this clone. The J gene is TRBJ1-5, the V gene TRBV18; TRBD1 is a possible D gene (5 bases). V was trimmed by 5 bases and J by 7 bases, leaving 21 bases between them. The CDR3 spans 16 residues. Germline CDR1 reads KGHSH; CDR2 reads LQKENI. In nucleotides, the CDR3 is TGTGCCAGCTCATCAGACGGGACTGCTCTGGGCCAGCCCCAGCATTTT. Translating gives CASSSDGTALGQPQHF.

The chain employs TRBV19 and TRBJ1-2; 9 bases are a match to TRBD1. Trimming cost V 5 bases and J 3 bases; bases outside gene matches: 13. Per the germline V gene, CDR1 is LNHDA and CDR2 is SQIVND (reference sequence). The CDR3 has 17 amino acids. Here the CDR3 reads CASSVGQGSYFYYGYTF. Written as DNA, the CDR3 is TGTGCCAGTAGTGTTGGACAGGGGTCGTACTTCTACTATGGCTACACCTTC.

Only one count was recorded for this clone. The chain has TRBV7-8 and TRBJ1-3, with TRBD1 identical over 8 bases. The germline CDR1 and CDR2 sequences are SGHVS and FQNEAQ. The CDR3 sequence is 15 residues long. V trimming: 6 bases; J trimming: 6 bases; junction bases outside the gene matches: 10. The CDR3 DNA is TGTGCCAGCAGTAGACGGACAGGGTCTTCAAACACCATATATTTT. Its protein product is CASSRRTGSSNTIYF. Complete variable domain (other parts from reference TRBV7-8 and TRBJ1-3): GAGVSQSPRYKVAKRGQDVALRCDPISGHVSLFWYQQALGQGPEFLTYFQNEAQLDKSGLPSDRFFAERPEGSVSTLKIQRTQQEDSAVYLCASSRRTGSSNTIYFGEGSWLTVV.

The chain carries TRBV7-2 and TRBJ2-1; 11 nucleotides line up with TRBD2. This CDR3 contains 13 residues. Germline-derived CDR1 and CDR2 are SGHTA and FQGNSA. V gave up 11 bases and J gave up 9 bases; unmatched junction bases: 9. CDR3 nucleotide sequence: TGTGCCGGAACTAGCGGGGGCCCCGGTGAGCAGTTCTTC. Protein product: CAGTSGGPGEQFF.

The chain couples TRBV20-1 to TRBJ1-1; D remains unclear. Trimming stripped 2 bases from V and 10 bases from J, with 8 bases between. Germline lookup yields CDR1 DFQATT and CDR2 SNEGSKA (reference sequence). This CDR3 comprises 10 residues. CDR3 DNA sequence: TGCAGTGCTAGAAGTGGGCCAGCTTTCTTT. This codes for CSARSGPAFF.

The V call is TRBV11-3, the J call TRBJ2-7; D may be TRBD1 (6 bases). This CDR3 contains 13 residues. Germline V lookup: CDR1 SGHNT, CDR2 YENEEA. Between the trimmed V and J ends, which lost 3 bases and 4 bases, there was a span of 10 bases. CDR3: CASSFVQGYEQYF. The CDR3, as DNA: TGTGCCAGCAGCTTCGTACAGGGATACGAGCAGTACTTC.